Shown below are 25 T cell receptor beta chains from a single sample sequenced in a study of T cell repertoires in cytomegalovirus infection. One entry per CDR3 protein results from TCRdb running MiXCR on the reads. The profile shows tens of thousands of distinct CDR3 sequences, 20% to 25% of them singletons. No antigen has been assigned to these receptors. This specimen consisted of CD8+ T cells from cultured PBMCs, obtained from culture after CMV antigen stimulation. These receptors all come from a human donor in good health (CMV status not recorded). Some clones in this sample may be carry-over from other donors' samples.

The rearrangement uses TRBV7-2 and TRBJ1-4; no firm D call. V was trimmed by 2 bases and J by 8 bases, leaving 18 bases between them. CDR1 and CDR2 from the germline V gene are SGHTA and FQGNSA. The CDR3 has 16 amino acids. The CDR3, as DNA: TGTGCCAGCAGCTTACTGAAACACCCCCAGAGGGAAAAACTGTTTTTT. This gives the protein CASSLLKHPQREKLFF.

The chain uses TRBV4-2 and TRBJ2-1; TRBD1 might be the D (6 bases). The CDR3 sequence is 18 residues long. Trimming shortened V by 1 base and J by 12 bases, and 28 bases separated the two germline ends. CDR1 LGHNA and CDR2 YNFKEQ come from the germline V gene. CDR3 coding DNA: TGTGCCAGCAGCCAAGTCTCAGGCCGGGACACGTCCTATGGGGCGCAGTTCTTC. It yields the protein CASSQVSGRDTSYGAQFF.

This sequence joins TRBV12-3 or TRBV12-4 and TRBJ1-1; D may be TRBD1 (5 bases). V shed 3 bases and J shed 4 bases, with 12 bases lying between them. The length of the CDR3 is 14 residues. CDR3 in DNA: TGTGCCAGCAGTTTTTCAGGGCTCGGCACTGAAGCTTTCTTT. Protein: CASSFSGLGTEAFF.

In this sample, this clonotype turned up a few times. The chain links TRBV12-3 or TRBV12-4 to TRBJ1-3; D gene ambiguous. This CDR3 has 15 amino acids. V lost 1 base, J lost 0 bases, and 7 bases lay in between. The CDR3 loop reads CASSLGAASGNTIYF. Written as DNA, the CDR3 is TGTGCCAGCAGTTTAGGGGCAGCCTCTGGAAACACCATATATTTT.

J is TRBJ1-5 and V is TRBV4-1; 7 bases line up with TRBD1. The V gene end was trimmed by 0 bases and the J gene end by 4 bases; junction bases not matched to a gene: 6. Per germline, CDR1 MGHRA and CDR2 YSYEKL. This CDR3 comprises 16 residues. CDR3 coding DNA: TGCGCCAGCAGCCAAGATCCCCAGGGGGTAAATCAGCCCCAGCATTTT. Translation gives CASSQDPQGVNQPQHF.

There are a few counts of this clonotype. The gene calls are TRBV12-3 or TRBV12-4 and TRBJ1-5; 10 nucleotides agree with TRBD1. The CDR3 contains 15 residues. Trimming at V came to 3 bases and at J to 4 bases, leaving 3 bases not matched to a gene. CDR3 residues: CASSFGTGVNQPQHF. The CDR3 nucleotides are TGTGCCAGCAGTTTTGGGACAGGGGTTAATCAGCCCCAGCATTTT.

This clonotype was recorded a few times. V is TRBV5-1 and J is TRBJ2-4; D not certain. The germline V gene encodes CDR1 SGHRS and CDR2 YFSETQ. CDR3 length: 17 amino acids. Trimming cost V 4 bases and J 1 base, with 18 bases left between them. CDR3 DNA sequence: TGCGCCAGCAGCCGTGAAGACGACCCGTGGGCCAAAAACATTCAGTACTTC. It yields the protein CASSREDDPWAKNIQYF. Full variable domain (rest looked up from reference TRBV5-1 and TRBJ2-4): KAGVTQTPRYLIKTRGQQVTLSCSPISGHRSVSWYQQTPGQGLQFLFEYFSETQRNKGNFPGRFSGRQFSNSRSEMNVSTLELGDSALYLCASSREDDPWAKNIQYFGAGTRLSVL.

The chain combines TRBV7-9 with TRBJ1-2; TRBD1 aligns across 7 bases. CDR3 length: 14 amino acids. Germline lookup yields CDR1 SEHNR and CDR2 FQNEAQ (reference sequence). After removal of 5 bases from V and 8 bases from J, the junction contained 11 bases not matched to a gene. CDR3 protein: CASSPTGIQLGYTF. DNA of the CDR3: TGTGCCAGCAGCCCGACAGGGATACAATTAGGCTACACCTTC. The full variable domain, its missing parts supplied by reference TRBV7-9 and TRBJ1-2, is DTGVSQNPRHKITKRGQNVTFRCDPISEHNRLYWYRQTLGQGPEFLTYFQNEAQLEKSRLLSDRFSAERPKGSFSTLEIQRTEQGDSAMYLCASSPTGIQLGYTFGSGTRLTVV.

The genes are TRBV7-6 and TRBJ2-3; 7 nucleotides match TRBD2. Unmatched junction bases numbered 2, after V lost 4 bases and J lost 1 base. The length of the CDR3 is 14 residues. Germline-derived CDR1 and CDR2 are SGHVS and FNYEAQ. This CDR3 reads CASSWAGGTDTQYF. The CDR3 DNA reads TGTGCCAGCAGCTGGGCGGGAGGCACAGATACGCAGTATTTT.

The chain is built from TRBV14 and TRBJ2-7; 7 bases line up with TRBD1. The CDR3 covers 14 residues. The ends lost 4 bases at V and 6 bases at J; junction bases unmatched: 9. CDR1 and CDR2 (germline): SGHDN, FVKESK. In DNA, the CDR3 is TGTGCCAGCAGCCCCCGGGACAGCTTCGCCGAGCAGTACTTC. Its protein product is CASSPRDSFAEQYF.

This clonotype qualifies as medium-sized. V usage is TRBV7-6 and J usage is TRBJ2-3; D is possibly TRBD2 (7 bases). Trimming removed 5 bases at V and 2 bases at J, with 14 bases between. This CDR3 is 15 amino acids long. Germline V gives CDR1 SGHVS, CDR2 FNYEAQ. CDR3 DNA: TGTGCCAGCAGCCCCTCCCGGGGGGCCACAGATACGCAGTATTTT. It is translated as CASSPSRGATDTQYF.

This clonotype showed up just a few times. V is TRBV10-3 and J is TRBJ2-3; TRBD2 matches at 8 bases. This CDR3 contains 17 residues. The V and J ends lost 2 bases and 4 bases, in that order; junction bases with no gene match: 11. CDR1 is ENHRY, CDR2 SYGVKD, per germline. The CDR3 sequence: CAISERGLASSPDTQYF. The CDR3 coding sequence is TGTGCCATCAGTGAGCGCGGACTAGCTTCATCGCCAGATACGCAGTATTTT.

This chain links TRBV12-3 or TRBV12-4 with TRBJ2-1; 7 bases fit TRBD2. V lost 6 bases to trimming and J lost 1 base; unmatched junction nucleotides: 9. The length of the CDR3 is 16 residues. The CDR3 DNA reads TGTGCCAGCAGCTCTCGACTAGCCAAATCCTACAATGAGCAGTTCTTC. Encoded protein: CASSSRLAKSYNEQFF.

J is TRBJ1-5 and V is TRBV6-6; no clear D gene. Trimming pared 5 bases from V and 9 bases from J, leaving 14 bases between. Per the germline V gene, CDR1 is MNHNY and CDR2 is SVGAGI (reference sequence). CDR3 length equals 13 residues. The CDR3 sequence: CASSPSYIRPQHF. CDR3 sequence (DNA): TGTGCCAGCAGTCCCTCCTACATTCGGCCCCAGCATTTT.

The gene calls are TRBV7-2 and TRBJ2-7; no clear D. This CDR3 contains 13 residues. Per germline, CDR1 SGHTA and CDR2 FQGNSA. The V and J ends lost 5 bases and 0 bases respectively, with 8 bases between them. The CDR3 DNA follows: TGTGCCAGCAGCCTTACACCCTCCTACGAGCAGTACTTC. Protein product: CASSLTPSYEQYF.

This clonotype came up a few times. This chain links TRBV6-5 with TRBJ1-5, with 7 positions matching TRBD1. This CDR3 comprises 18 residues. V lost 7 bases and J lost 2; bases outside the gene matches: 17. CDR1 and CDR2 from the germline V gene are MNHEY and SVGAGI. The CDR3 loop is CASTLNLLRGRGNQPQHF. The CDR3 nucleotides are TGTGCCAGCACCCTCAATCTACTAAGGGGGCGCGGCAATCAGCCCCAGCATTTT.

This chain connects TRBV11-3 to TRBJ2-5, with TRBD2 matching 7 bases. Germline V gives CDR1 SGHNT, CDR2 YENEEA. Losses at the gene ends were 4 bases for V and 1 base for J; bases not matched to a gene: 6. The CDR3 has 15 amino acids. The CDR3: CASSSYTSAQETQYF. The CDR3 coding sequence is TGTGCCAGCAGCTCTTATACTAGCGCCCAAGAGACCCAGTACTTC.

Note on this clonotype: The conserved phenylalanine or tryptophan is not found at the CDR3 terminus, so this likely reflects a read error. V and J are TRBV11-2 and TRBJ2-1; D perhaps matches TRBD2 (6 bases). Germline-derived CDR1 and CDR2 are SGHAT and FQNNGV. The CDR3 covers 16 residues. Trimming stripped 1 base from V and 5 bases from J, with 15 bases between. CDR3 coding DNA: TGTGCCAGCAGCTTAGTAGGGAGCGGGTATAACAATGAGCAGTTCTTA. This encodes CASSLVGSGYNNEQFL.

This clonotype has only a few counts. The CDR3 DNA sequence: TGTGCCAGCAGCTTCTCCTTAGTCGGCGACGGCTACACCTTC. Its translation is CASSFSLVGDGYTF. The chain has TRBV7-2 and TRBJ1-2; D is unclear. CDR1 is SGHTA, CDR2 FQGNSA, per germline. V was cut by 3 bases and J by 8 bases, with 16 bases left in between. CDR3 length: 14 residues.

This clonotype was recorded a few times. The chain recombines TRBV7-6 with TRBJ2-7, with D unclear. V lost 5 bases and J lost 2, with 10 bases in between. Germline V gene sequence: CDR1 SGHVS, CDR2 FNYEAQ. This CDR3 is built from 13 residues. CDR3 sequence (DNA): TGTGCCAGCAGCACCGACACCACCTACGAGCAGTACTTC. This codes for CASSTDTTYEQYF. Drawing the rest from reference TRBV7-6 and TRBJ2-7, the complete variable domain is GAGVSQSPRYKVTKRGQDVALRCDPISGHVSLYWYRQALGQGPEFLTYFNYEAQQDKSGLPNDRFSAERPEGSISTLTIQRTEQRDSAMYRCASSTDTTYEQYFGPGTRLTVT.

The chain combines TRBV7-6 with TRBJ1-3; D might be TRBD1 (6 bases). The CDR3 spans 15 residues. V was cut by 4 bases and J by 2 bases, with 12 bases left in between. The germline gives CDR1 SGHVS, CDR2 FNYEAQ. CDR3 loop: CASSSTGDTGNTIYF. As DNA, the CDR3 is TGTGCCAGCAGCTCAACTGGGGACACTGGAAACACCATATATTTT.

This chain joins TRBV7-9 and TRBJ2-5; D tentatively fits TRBD1 or TRBD2 (5 bases each). Germline loops: CDR1 SEHNR, CDR2 FQNEAQ (reference sequence). V lost 5 bases to trimming and J lost 5 bases, with 15 bases between them. The length of the CDR3 is 14 residues. DNA for the CDR3: TGTGCCAGCAGCGTTTTAGAGGGGAAGGAGACCCAGTACTTC. Encoded protein: CASSVLEGKETQYF.

This clonotype has just a few counts. The rearrangement joins TRBV7-2 to TRBJ1-1; D unresolved. The V gene's germline CDR1 is SGHTA and CDR2 FQGNSA. The V end lost 2 bases, the J end lost 1 base, and 11 bases lay between the germline ends. This CDR3 is built from 15 residues. The CDR3 DNA is TGTGCCAGCAGCTTAAGAGGAGCTCAGAACACTGAAGCTTTCTTT. Protein: CASSLRGAQNTEAFF.

This clonotype was detected a few times. The chain uses TRBV7-9 and TRBJ1-4, with 7 bases that match TRBD1. Germline CDR1 SEHNR, CDR2 FQNEAQ (reference sequence). The CDR3 length is 17 residues. V was pared by 4 bases and J by 3 bases, with 11 bases of the junction left unmatched. The CDR3 reads CASSSGQEFLSNEKLFF. The CDR3 DNA reads as TGTGCCAGCAGCTCAGGACAGGAGTTTTTATCTAATGAAAAACTGTTTTTT.

The rearrangement links TRBV19 to TRBJ1-1; TRBD1 matches 7 bases. Germline V gene lookup returns CDR1 LNHDA and CDR2 SQIVND (reference sequence). V was pared by 9 bases and J by 1 base, with 5 bases of the junction left unmatched. The CDR3 totals 13 residues. CDR3 DNA sequence: TGTGCCAGCAGATCAGGGGGGAACACTGAAGCTTTCTTT. This translates into CASRSGGNTEAFF.